This T cell receptor (beta chain) originates from a study of low-dose radiotherapy and immunotherapy resistance in tumors (dated by TCRdb to 2021 to 2024). Broadly, across the study: In Cohort 1, 0.5 Gy per fraction was delivered every 2 weeks, and a total PTV dose of 6.5 Gy was prescribed. Cohort 2 received 1 Gy per fraction every two weeks, with a total of 13 Gy over 26 weeks. Starting on cycle 1 day 1, patients took 300 mg of aspirin by mouth once a day for four cycles. Patients were given nivolumab as a 240 mg flat dose every two weeks and ipilimumab at 1 mg/kg every six weeks, with both drugs delivered intravenously. The translational analysis covered eight patients: three from the first dose cohort and the first five from the second dose cohort. Trial participants were not randomized into treatment groups. Cyclophosphamide 200 mg/m2 was administered intravenously every two weeks, one day before each radiation and immunotherapy administration.

Deletion took 4 bases off V and 2 bases off J, with a span of 14 bases between the germline ends. From a lookup of the germline V gene, CDR1 and CDR2 are SGHRS and YFSETQ. Its CDR3 holds 15 amino acids, cysteine through phenylalanine. CDR3 DNA only is kept here, 45 bases in frame from base 1. The listed sequencing device is Illumina HiSeq 2500. Superscript III and a set of TRAV- and TRBV-specific primers were used to synthesize first-strand cDNA, so that both TCRalpha and TCRbeta chains were covered. A roughly 19-cycle PCR with Phusion amplified the TCRs, pairing a constant-region primer with the adapter that was attached to the V primers. The isolated mRNA was amplified using the MessageAmp II aRNA Amplification Kit, with in vitro transcription performed for 15 to 20 hours at 37 degrees C. The Dynabeads mRNA DIRECT Purification Kit was used to isolate the mRNA for TCR sequencing. Indexed Illumina adapters were added in a second roughly 25-cycle Phusion PCR, and the resulting products were purified with AMPure XP beads. Concerning the study's data processing: Custom Perl scripts were used to pool TCR sequences that encoded the same protein, to remove out-of-frame sequences, and to calculate the abundance of each clonotype. Any TCR sequence supported by only a single read was excluded from analysis. Shannon entropy, Gini index, clonality, richness, and the frequency of TCRs shared between repertoires were included as repertoire metrics. Through fastp at Q25 and MiXCR, TCRdb rebuilt clones from the public reads, retaining in-frame beta chains. Rows merge per CDR3 protein into single entries with the most common DNA and genes. The V and J calls and clone size come from TCRdb's table, not from the authors' own analysis. For this sample there are fewer than 110,000 distinct CDR3 sequences; less than 25% appear just once. The ten biggest clones cover roughly 4.3% of the sample.

This clonotype has a single count. Its cognate antigen has yet to be identified. No much larger clonotype is one base removed from it; base qualities were not supplied. A single read counts as weak evidence. What the time point label conveys for this sample: after trial treatment. The treatment or condition label on this specimen signifies: LDRT plus nivolumab, ipilimumab, low-dose cyclophosphamide and aspirin (RACIN trial). Donors were enrolled in RACIN, a single-arm phase I dose-escalation trial in which nivolumab, ipilimumab, aspirin, low-dose cyclophosphamide and low-dose radiotherapy were combined. Eligible patients had advanced, TIL-negative solid tumors.

The chain couples TRBV5-1 to TRBJ2-3; there is no confident call for the D gene. Specimen: PBMCs, collected after low-dose radiotherapy plus immunotherapy. The source of this sequence is a male donor with prostate cancer. The DNA sequence is TGCGCCAGCAGCGCTGACCCACGCGCCACAGATACGCAGTATTTT. This yields the protein CASSADPRATDTQYF.